Presented here are 20 T cell receptor beta chains from one specimen sequenced in a study of post-analysis software for immune sequencing data. Study-wide findings and caveats: Five TRBV segments occurring more often in patients than controls included TRBV5-6, TRBV5-1 and TRBV20-1.

No antigens are known for them. Every TCR beta cDNA library bore unique molecular identifiers. TCRdb re-analysed the PCR reads in MiXCR, keeping a single row per CDR3 protein. Seen here are 450,000 to 700,000 distinct CDR3 sequences, roughly 46% observed once, and the top ten hold approximately 1.7%. Sequenced sample: blood. The receptors here all came from a girl between 5 and 17 years old with multiple sclerosis.

This clonotype has only a few counts. Sequence at one end of the junction differs from germline and may be a read error. This rearrangement joins TRBV5-5 to TRBJ2-3, with D perhaps matching TRBD2 (5 bases). CDR3 length: 12 residues. Germline V gene lookup returns CDR1 SGHKS and CDR2 YYEKEE (reference sequence). The DNA for the CDR3 is TGTACCAGCAGCGGCAACACAGATACGCAGTATTTT. It yields the protein CTSSGNTDTQYF.

The chain uses TRBV6-5 and TRBJ2-5, with 7 bases aligning to TRBD2. This CDR3 contains 16 residues. CDR1 is MNHEY, CDR2 SVGAGI, per germline. V dropped 2 bases and J dropped 0; count of bases not matched to a gene: 6. CDR3 coding DNA: TGTGCCAGCAGTTACGAGGGCGGGGGATACCAAGAGACCCAGTACTTC. It specifies CASSYEGGGYQETQYF.

There are a few counts of this clonotype. V gene TRBV12-3 or TRBV12-4 combines with J gene TRBJ2-1, with D perhaps TRBD1 or TRBD2 (5 bases each). This CDR3 is built from 17 residues. The V and J ends lost 6 bases and 8 bases respectively, with 26 bases between them. The CDR3 DNA follows: TGTGCCAGCAGCTCTCCAACCGTTCGGGGCACTGGGGATGAGCAGTTCTTC. Translating gives CASSSPTVRGTGDEQFF.

This clonotype was found a few times. The chain couples TRBV6-6 to TRBJ1-2; TRBD1 agrees at 7 bases. The V gene's germline CDR1 is MNHNY and CDR2 SVGAGI (reference sequence). The V gene end was trimmed by 2 bases and the J gene end by 5 bases; junction bases not matched to a gene: 8. This CDR3 has 15 residues. CDR3 in DNA: TGTGCCAGCAGTTACGGGCAGGGGGGAGCGTATGGCTACACCTTC. Translated, it gives CASSYGQGGAYGYTF.

The CDR3 here is CSARESGEPDQPQHF. DNA for the CDR3: TGCAGTGCTAGAGAGTCAGGAGAGCCTGATCAGCCCCAGCATTTT. This chain connects TRBV20-1 to TRBJ1-5; no clear D. CDR3 size: 15 residues. Germline V gives CDR1 DFQATT, CDR2 SNEGSKA (reference sequence). The V end lost 0 bases, the J end lost 5 bases, and 14 bases lay between the germline ends.

The rearrangement uses TRBV2 and TRBJ1-1; no reliable D call. CDR3 length: 13 amino acids. V dropped 8 bases and J dropped 1 base, with 11 bases sitting between them. CDR1 and CDR2 from the germline V gene are SNHLY and FYNNEI. The DNA of the CDR3 is TGTGCCAGCGACGTCGGGCAGAACACTGAAGCTTTCTTT. It encodes CASDVGQNTEAFF. The entire variable domain, with the rest obtained from reference TRBV2 and TRBJ1-1, is as follows: EPEVTQTPSHQVTQMGQEVILRCVPISNHLYFYWYRQILGQKVEFLVSFYNNEISEKSEIFDDQFSVERPDGSNFTLKIRSTKLEDSAMYFCASDVGQNTEAFFGQGTRLTVV.

The chain combines TRBV20-1 with TRBJ2-5; D ambiguous. The ends were cut back, 5 bases at V and 5 bases at J, with 15 bases in the middle. This CDR3 spans 13 amino acids. CDR1 and CDR2 (germline): DFQATT, SNEGSKA (reference sequence). CDR3 in DNA: TGCAGTGCTTTTTTAGGTGCTGGGGAGACCCAGTACTTC. This codes for CSAFLGAGETQYF.

The V and J genes are TRBV7-7 and TRBJ2-7; D is uncertain. This CDR3 is 13 amino acids long. With 2 bases removed from V and 3 bases from J, the gap between germline ends came to 8 bases. Germline-derived CDR1 and CDR2 are SSHAT and FNYEAQ (reference sequence). CDR3 DNA sequence: TGTGCCAGCAGCTTACGTCTGGGCTACGAGCAGTACTTC. This codes for CASSLRLGYEQYF.

This clonotype has more than one count but fewer than ten. This chain joins TRBV25-1 and TRBJ2-1; possible D gene TRBD2, 5 bases. The CDR3 runs 15 residues. Trimming shortened V by 1 base and J by 5 bases, and 12 bases separated the two germline ends. Germline V gene data show CDR1 as MGHDK and CDR2 as SYGVNS. CDR3 in amino acids: CASSELSGLHNEQFF. CDR3 bases: TGTGCCAGCAGTGAATTGTCCGGACTCCACAATGAGCAGTTCTTC.

This clonotype has a handful of counts. This CDR3 reads CASSFRGDTGQPQHF. The CDR3 region has the DNA TGTGCCAGCAGTTTCCGCGGGGACACGGGTCAGCCCCAGCATTTT. The V gene is TRBV12-3 or TRBV12-4, the J gene TRBJ1-5; possibly TRBD1 for D (6 bases). V was shortened by 3 bases and J by 6 bases, with 15 bases between the two germline ends. The CDR3 consists of 15 residues.

V gene TRBV5-1 combines with J gene TRBJ1-2, with 8 bases matching TRBD1. The CDR3 runs 15 residues. Germline CDR1 is SGHRS and CDR2 is YFSETQ. Losses at the gene ends were 2 bases for V and 2 bases for J; bases not matched to a gene: 5. The CDR3: CASSFGTGGNYGYTF. The CDR3 DNA sequence: TGCGCCAGCAGCTTCGGGACAGGTGGGAACTATGGCTACACCTTC.

Note on this clonotype: One junction end disagrees with the germline gene, perhaps due to a read error. This chain uses TRBV12-3 or TRBV12-4 with TRBJ1-2; 7 bases match TRBD1. This CDR3 contains 16 residues. CDR3 sequence (DNA): TGTGCCAGCAGTTTCAGTTCGACAGGGACTAACTATGGCCACACCTTC. The encoded protein is CASSFSSTGTNYGHTF.

The CDR3 coding sequence is TGTGCCAGCAGTTTAGGGACAGGGGCGGACATTCAGTACTTC. This codes for CASSLGTGADIQYF. V is TRBV12-3 or TRBV12-4 and J is TRBJ2-4, with TRBD1 identical over 9 bases. The trim removed 1 base at V and 8 bases at J, leaving 3 bases unmatched. This CDR3 comprises 14 residues.

This clonotype turned up a few times. This rearrangement joins TRBV6-5 to TRBJ2-7; D ambiguous. The V gene's germline CDR1 is MNHEY and CDR2 SVGAGI. The CDR3 has 11 residues. V dropped 5 bases and J dropped 6 bases, with 8 bases sitting between them. In DNA, the CDR3 is TGTGCCAGCAGTGGGGTGCGCGAGCAGTACTTC. Its protein product is CASSGVREQYF.

The CDR3 DNA reads as TGCAGTGCTTTTGACAGGGGGACCCCCTACAATGAGCAGTTCTTC. This codes for CSAFDRGTPYNEQFF. The V gene is TRBV20-1, the J gene TRBJ2-1, with 9 bases aligning to TRBD1. V was clipped by 5 bases and J by 2 bases; unmatched bases: 7. CDR1 and CDR2 (germline): DFQATT, SNEGSKA (reference sequence). The CDR3 totals 15 residues.

This chain links TRBV5-1 with TRBJ2-1, with 8 bases aligning to TRBD1. The V and J ends lost 5 bases and 3 bases, in that order; junction bases with no gene match: 7. Germline lookup yields CDR1 SGHRS and CDR2 YFSETQ. The CDR3 contains 15 residues. The CDR3 DNA is TGCGCCAGCAGTTCCGGGACAGGCGGCTACAATGAGCAGTTCTTC. This translates into CASSSGTGGYNEQFF.

The gene calls are TRBV6-1 and TRBJ2-3; 10 positions match TRBD2. J was trimmed by 1 base and V by 8 bases; bases with no gene match: 9. The CDR3 extends over 16 amino acids. CDR1 and CDR2 from the germline V gene are MNHNS and SASEGT. The CDR3 reads CASGASGSFRTDTQYF. The CDR3 region has the DNA TGTGCCAGCGGTGCTAGCGGGAGTTTTCGCACAGATACGCAGTATTTT.

The chain couples TRBV12-3 or TRBV12-4 to TRBJ2-4, with TRBD1 matching 9 bases. J was trimmed by 10 bases and V by 3 bases; bases with no gene match: 4. The CDR3 runs to 13 residues. The CDR3 nucleotides read TGTGCCAGCAGTTTCGGACAGGGGAGAATTCAGTACTTC. It specifies CASSFGQGRIQYF.

The chain links TRBV5-1 to TRBJ2-1; D gene ambiguous. The CDR3 runs to 14 residues. V gave up 0 bases and J gave up 7 bases, with 11 bases separating them. Germline V lookup: CDR1 SGHRS, CDR2 YFSETQ. CDR3 amino acids: CASSLDGFGNEQFF. The CDR3 bases are TGCGCCAGCAGCTTGGATGGGTTTGGGAATGAGCAGTTCTTC.

The chain carries TRBV6-2 or TRBV6-3 and TRBJ2-2; D possibly corresponds to TRBD1 (6 bases). Trimming removed 4 bases from V and 3 bases from J, with 21 bases in between. Germline CDR1 is MNHEY and CDR2 is SVGEGT. This CDR3 is 18 amino acids long. CDR3 in amino acids: CASSSPLQGRRYTGELFF. DNA for the CDR3: TGTGCCAGCAGTTCACCCTTACAGGGAAGGAGATACACCGGGGAGCTGTTTTTT.